This T cell receptor beta chain was sequenced during a study of CD8 T cells in ankylosing spondylitis. In germline, CDR1 is SGHTA, CDR2 FQGNSA. Trimming stripped 3 bases from V and 4 bases from J, with 10 bases between. The CDR3 is 14 residues long. TCRdb used MiXCR to reprocess the 5' RACE reads, holding one entry per CDR3 protein. The sample includes fewer than 250,000 distinct CDR3 sequences, roughly 26% of them seen just once. The clonotype originates from a male donor with ankylosing spondylitis or in good health (not recorded which). The V gene is TRBV7-2, the J gene TRBJ2-1; possible D gene TRBD1, 6 bases. Input material: blood, either unsorted or a sorted T cell fraction (not recorded which). This chain's CDR3 is CASSFLTGYNEQFF. CDR3 sequence (DNA): TGTGCCAGCAGCTTCCTGACAGGTTACAATGAGCAGTTCTTC.